This TCR beta chain was identified during a study of blood T cell repertoires in COVID-19. Authors' data handling: From reference gene primer amplification, estimates of nucleated cell counts were derived. The protocol was immunoSEQ multiplex PCR, while the TCRdb copy is restricted to in-frame clones and leaves out a portion. V and J calls and clone size are as listed in that table; D and trimming were resolved from the DNA. This sample yields approximately 270,000 clones, of which approximately 85% are seen a single time; about 4.1% belongs to the top ten. Donors in Cohort 3 who had recovered were those with two negative PCRs, healthcare professional clearance, or resolution of their symptoms. The junction had 7 bases not matched to a gene; V was cut back by 7 bases and J by 5 bases. Germline V CDR1 and CDR2: LNHDA, SQIVND (reference sequence). This CDR3 contains 14 residues.

The source material was PBMCs or T cells enriched from blood (not recorded which). This receptor was taken from a woman aged 25 to 45 who had recovered from COVID-19. This chain uses TRBV19 with TRBJ2-2, with 7 bases lining up with TRBD1. This chain's CDR3 is CASKPGQLTGELFF. Here the CDR3 DNA reads TGTGCCAGTAAACCGGGACAGTTGACCGGGGAGCTGTTTTTT.